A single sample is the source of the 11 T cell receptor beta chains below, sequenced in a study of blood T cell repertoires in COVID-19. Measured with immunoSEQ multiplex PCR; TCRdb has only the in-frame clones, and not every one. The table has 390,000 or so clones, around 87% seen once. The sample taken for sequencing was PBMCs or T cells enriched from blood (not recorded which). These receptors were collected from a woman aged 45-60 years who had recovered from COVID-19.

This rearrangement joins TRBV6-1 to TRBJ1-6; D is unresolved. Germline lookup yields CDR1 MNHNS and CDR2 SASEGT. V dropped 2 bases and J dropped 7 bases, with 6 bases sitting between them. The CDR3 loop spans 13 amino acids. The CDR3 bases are TGTGCCAGCAGTGAATCCGAGAATTCACCCCTCCACTTT. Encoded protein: CASSESENSPLHF.

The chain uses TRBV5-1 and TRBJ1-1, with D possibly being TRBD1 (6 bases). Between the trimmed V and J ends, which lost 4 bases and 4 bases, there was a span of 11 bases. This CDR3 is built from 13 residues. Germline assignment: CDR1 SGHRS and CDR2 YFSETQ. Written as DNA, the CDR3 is TGCGCCAGCAGCACGGACAGTTTCACTGAAGCTTTCTTT. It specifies CASSTDSFTEAFF.

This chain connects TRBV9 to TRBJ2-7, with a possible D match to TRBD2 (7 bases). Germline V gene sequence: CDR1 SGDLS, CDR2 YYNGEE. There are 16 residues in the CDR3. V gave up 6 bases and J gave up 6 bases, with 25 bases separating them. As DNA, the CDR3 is TGTGCCAGCACCTTAGACGCGGGGGCCACCCCGACCGAGCAGTACTTC. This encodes CASTLDAGATPTEQYF.

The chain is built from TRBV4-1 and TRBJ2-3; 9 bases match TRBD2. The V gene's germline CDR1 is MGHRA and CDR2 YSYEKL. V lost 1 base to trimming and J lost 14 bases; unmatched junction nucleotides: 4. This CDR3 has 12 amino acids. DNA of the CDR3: TGCGCCAGCAGCCAAGGAGCGGGGGGTTTGTATTTT. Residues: CASSQGAGGLYF.

The CDR3 sequence: CASSQSSDRLRGYTF. The CDR3 DNA follows: TGTGCCAGCAGCCAATCTTCGGACAGACTGCGGGGCTACACCTTC. The rearrangement joins TRBV3-1 (or the pseudogene TRBV3-2) to TRBJ1-2, with a tentative D call TRBD1 (6 bases). V lost 2 bases, J lost 8 bases, and 18 bases lay in between. The CDR3 covers 15 residues. Germline CDR1 reads LGHDT; CDR2 reads YNNKEL (reference sequence).

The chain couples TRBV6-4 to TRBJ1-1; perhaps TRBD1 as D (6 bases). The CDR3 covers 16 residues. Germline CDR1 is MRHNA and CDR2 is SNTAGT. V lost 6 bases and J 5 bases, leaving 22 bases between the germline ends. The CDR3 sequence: CASRPTQGSAGTEAFF. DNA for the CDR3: TGTGCCAGCAGGCCCACACAGGGCTCAGCGGGAACTGAAGCTTTCTTT.

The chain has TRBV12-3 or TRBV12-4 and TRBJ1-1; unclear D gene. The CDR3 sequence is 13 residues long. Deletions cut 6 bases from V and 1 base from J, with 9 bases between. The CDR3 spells CASSSRGNTEAFF. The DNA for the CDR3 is TGTGCCAGCAGCTCTCGGGGGAACACTGAAGCTTTCTTT.

This CDR3 is CASSWIPQGYGYTF. The CDR3 DNA reads as TGTGCCAGCAGTTGGATCCCTCAGGGCTATGGCTACACCTTC. The chain employs TRBV27 and TRBJ1-2; D perhaps matches TRBD1 (5 bases). Germline CDR1 is MNHEY and CDR2 is SMNVEV (reference sequence). Trimming took off 4 bases at V and 4 bases at J, with 13 bases between the two ends. The CDR3 runs to 14 residues.

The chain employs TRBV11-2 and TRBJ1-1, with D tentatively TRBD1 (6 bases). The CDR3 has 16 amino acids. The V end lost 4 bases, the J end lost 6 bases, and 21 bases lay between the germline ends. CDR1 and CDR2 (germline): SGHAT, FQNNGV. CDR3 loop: CASSSPSGEGVPEAFF. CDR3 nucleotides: TGTGCCAGCAGCTCCCCCTCGGGGGAGGGGGTGCCTGAAGCTTTCTTT.

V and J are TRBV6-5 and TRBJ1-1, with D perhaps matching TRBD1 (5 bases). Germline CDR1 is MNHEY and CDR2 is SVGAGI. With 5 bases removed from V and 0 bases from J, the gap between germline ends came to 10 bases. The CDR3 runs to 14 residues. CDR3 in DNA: TGTGCCAGCAGTCTCGGGGGGGTGAACACTGAAGCTTTCTTT. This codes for CASSLGGVNTEAFF.

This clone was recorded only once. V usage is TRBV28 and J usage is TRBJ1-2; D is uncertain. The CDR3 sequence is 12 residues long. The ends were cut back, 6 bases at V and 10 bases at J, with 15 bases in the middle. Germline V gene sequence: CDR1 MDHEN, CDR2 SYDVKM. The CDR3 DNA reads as TGTGCCAGCAGCCCCGGAGAAGTCTACTACACCTTC. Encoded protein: CASSPGEVYYTF.